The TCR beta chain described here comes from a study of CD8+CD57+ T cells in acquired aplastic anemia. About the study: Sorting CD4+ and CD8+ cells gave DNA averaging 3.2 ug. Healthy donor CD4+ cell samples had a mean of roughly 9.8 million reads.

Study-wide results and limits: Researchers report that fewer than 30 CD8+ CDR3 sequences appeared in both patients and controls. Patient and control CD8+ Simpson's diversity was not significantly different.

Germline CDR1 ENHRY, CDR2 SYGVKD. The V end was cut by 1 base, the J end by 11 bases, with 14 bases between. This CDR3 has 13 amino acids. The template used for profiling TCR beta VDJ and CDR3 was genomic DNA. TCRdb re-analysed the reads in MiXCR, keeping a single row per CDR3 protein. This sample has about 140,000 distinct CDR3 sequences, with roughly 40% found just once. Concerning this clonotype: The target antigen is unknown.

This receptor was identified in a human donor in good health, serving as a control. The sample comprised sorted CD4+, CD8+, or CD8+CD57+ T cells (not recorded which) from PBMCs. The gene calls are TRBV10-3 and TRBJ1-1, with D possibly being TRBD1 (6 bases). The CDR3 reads CAISELVQGEAFF. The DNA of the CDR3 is TGTGCCATCAGTGAGTTGGTACAGGGAGAGGCTTTCTTT.